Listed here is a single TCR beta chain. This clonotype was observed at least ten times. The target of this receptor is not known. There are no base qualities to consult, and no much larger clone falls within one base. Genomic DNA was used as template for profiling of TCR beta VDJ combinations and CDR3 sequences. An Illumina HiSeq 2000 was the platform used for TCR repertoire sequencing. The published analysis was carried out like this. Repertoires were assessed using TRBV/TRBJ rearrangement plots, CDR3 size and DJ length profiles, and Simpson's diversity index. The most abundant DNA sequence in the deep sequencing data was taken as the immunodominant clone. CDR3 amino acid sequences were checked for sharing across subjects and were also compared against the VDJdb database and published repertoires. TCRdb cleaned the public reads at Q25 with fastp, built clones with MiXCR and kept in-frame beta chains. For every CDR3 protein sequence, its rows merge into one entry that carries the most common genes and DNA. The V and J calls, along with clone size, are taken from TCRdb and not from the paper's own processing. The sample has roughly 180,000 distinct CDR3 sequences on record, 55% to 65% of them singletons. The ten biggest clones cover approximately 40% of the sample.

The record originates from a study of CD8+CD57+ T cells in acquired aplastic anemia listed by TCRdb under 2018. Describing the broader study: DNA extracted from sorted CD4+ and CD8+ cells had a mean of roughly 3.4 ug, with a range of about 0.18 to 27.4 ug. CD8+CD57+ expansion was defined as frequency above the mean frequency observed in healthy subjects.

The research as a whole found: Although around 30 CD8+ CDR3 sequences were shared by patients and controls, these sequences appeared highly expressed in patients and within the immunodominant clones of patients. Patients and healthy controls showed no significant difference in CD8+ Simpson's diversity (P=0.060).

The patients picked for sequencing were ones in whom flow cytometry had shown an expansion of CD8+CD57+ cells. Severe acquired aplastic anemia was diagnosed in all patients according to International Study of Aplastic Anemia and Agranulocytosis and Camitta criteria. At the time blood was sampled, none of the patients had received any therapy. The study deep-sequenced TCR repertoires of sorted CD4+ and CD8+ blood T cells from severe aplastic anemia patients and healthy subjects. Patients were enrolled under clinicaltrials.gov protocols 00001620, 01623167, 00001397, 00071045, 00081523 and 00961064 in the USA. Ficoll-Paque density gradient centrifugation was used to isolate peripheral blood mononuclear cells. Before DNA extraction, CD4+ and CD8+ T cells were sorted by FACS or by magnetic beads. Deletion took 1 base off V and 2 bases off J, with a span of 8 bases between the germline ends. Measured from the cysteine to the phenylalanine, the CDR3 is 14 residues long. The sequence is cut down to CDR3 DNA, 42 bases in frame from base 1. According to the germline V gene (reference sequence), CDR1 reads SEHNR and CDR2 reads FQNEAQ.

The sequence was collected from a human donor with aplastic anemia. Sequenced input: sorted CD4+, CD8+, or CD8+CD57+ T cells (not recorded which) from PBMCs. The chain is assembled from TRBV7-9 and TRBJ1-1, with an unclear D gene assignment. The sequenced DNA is TGTGCCAGCAGCTTAGTAACCAGTAACACTGAAGCTTTCTTT. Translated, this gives CASSLVTSNTEAFF.